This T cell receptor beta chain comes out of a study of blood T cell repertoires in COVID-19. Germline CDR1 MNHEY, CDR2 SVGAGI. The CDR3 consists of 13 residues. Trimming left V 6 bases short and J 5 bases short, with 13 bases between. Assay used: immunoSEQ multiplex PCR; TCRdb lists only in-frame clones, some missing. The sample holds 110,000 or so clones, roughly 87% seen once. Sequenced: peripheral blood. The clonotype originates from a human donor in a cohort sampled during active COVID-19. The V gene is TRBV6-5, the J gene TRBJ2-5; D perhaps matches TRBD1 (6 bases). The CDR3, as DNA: TGTGCCAGCAGCCTACAGGGCGCGGAGACCCAGTACTTC. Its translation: CASSLQGAETQYF.